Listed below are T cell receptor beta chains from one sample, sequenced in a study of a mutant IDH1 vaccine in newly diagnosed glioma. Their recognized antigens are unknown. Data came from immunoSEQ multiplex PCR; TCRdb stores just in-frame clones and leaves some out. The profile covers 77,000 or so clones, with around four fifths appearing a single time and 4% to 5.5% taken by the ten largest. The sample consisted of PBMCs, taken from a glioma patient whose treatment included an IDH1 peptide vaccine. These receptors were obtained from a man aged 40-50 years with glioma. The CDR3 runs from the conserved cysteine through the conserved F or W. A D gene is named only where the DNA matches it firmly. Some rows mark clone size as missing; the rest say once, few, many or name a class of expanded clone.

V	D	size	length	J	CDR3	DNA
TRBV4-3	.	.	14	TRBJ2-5	CASSPGRGAKTQYF	TGCGCCAGCAGCCCGGGCCGTGGGGCGAAGACCCAGTACTTC
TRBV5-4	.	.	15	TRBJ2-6	CASSLMENGANVLTF	TGTGCCAGCAGCTTGATGGAGAATGGGGCCAACGTCCTGACTTTC
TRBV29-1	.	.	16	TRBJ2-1	CSVEGRQFSSYNEQFF	TGCAGCGTTGAAGGTAGACAGTTCAGCTCCTACAATGAGCAGTTCTTC
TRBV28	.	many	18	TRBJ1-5	CASSSAYREKDSNQPQHF	TGTGCCAGCAGTTCCGCGTACAGGGAAAAAGATAGCAATCAGCCCCAGCATTTT
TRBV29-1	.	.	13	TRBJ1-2	CSVETPRGYGYTF	TGCAGCGTTGAAACCCCCCGCGGCTATGGCTACACCTTC
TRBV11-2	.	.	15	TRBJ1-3	CASSGGPGLGNTIYF	TGTGCCAGCAGCGGAGGGCCAGGGCTAGGAAACACCATATATTTT
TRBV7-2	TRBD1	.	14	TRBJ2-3	CASSRQGSTDTQYF	TGTGCCAGCAGCCGACAGGGGAGCACAGATACGCAGTATTTT
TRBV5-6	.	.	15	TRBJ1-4	CASSLRQPGGEKLFF	TGTGCCAGCAGCTTGAGGCAGCCGGGGGGTGAAAAACTGTTTTTT
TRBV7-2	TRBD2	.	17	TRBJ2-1	CASSSRASGQPYSEQFF	TGTGCCAGCAGCTCCCGTGCTAGCGGCCAACCATACAGTGAGCAGTTCTTC
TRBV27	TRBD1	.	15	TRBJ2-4	CASSPTGGYENIQYF	TGTGCCAGCAGTCCGACAGGGGGCTACGAGAACATTCAGTACTTC
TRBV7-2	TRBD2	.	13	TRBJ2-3	CASSLRLSGGQYF	TGTGCCAGCAGCTTAAGACTTTCGGGAGGGCAGTATTTT
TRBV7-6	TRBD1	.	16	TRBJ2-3	CASSVTGSLSTDTQYF	TGTGCCAGCAGCGTGACAGGGTCCCTTAGCACAGATACGCAGTATTTT
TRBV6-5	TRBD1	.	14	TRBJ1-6	CASSYSLQGGSLHF	TGTGCCAGCAGTTACTCCTTACAGGGGGGGTCCCTCCACTTT
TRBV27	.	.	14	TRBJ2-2	CASSLAQGTGELFF	TGTGCCAGCAGTTTGGCACAGGGCACCGGGGAGCTGTTTTTT
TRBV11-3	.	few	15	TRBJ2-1	CASSAEGQEYNEQFF	TGTGCCAGCAGCGCAGAAGGTCAGGAGTACAATGAGCAGTTCTTC
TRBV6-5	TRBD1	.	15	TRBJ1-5	CASSSDRGNNQPQHF	TGTGCCAGCAGCTCCGACAGGGGAAACAATCAGCCCCAGCATTTT
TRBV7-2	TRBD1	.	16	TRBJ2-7	CASSYRTGGGTYEQYF	TGTGCCAGCAGCTACAGGACAGGGGGCGGGACCTACGAGCAGTACTTC
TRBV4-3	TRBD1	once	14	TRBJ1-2	CASSLDRGLHGYTF	TGCGCCAGCAGCCTGGACAGGGGGCTGCATGGCTACACCTTC
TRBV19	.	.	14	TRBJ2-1	CASLGGLSYNEQFF	TGTGCCAGTCTGGGGGGATTGTCCTACAATGAGCAGTTCTTC
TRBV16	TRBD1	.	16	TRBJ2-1	CASSQVTGGSYNEQFF	TGTGCCAGCAGCCAAGTTACAGGGGGATCCTACAATGAGCAGTTCTTC
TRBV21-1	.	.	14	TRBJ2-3	CASGKIRQTDTQYF	TGTGCCAGTGGTAAAATTAGGCAGACAGATACGCAGTATTTT
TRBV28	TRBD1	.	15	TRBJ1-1	CASSSLTGGQVEAFF	TGTGCCAGCAGTTCCCTGACAGGGGGCCAAGTTGAAGCTTTCTTT
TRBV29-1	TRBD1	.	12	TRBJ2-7	CSVLDRDHEQYF	TGCAGCGTTTTGGACAGGGACCACGAGCAGTACTTC
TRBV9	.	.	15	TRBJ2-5	CASSASRELEETQYF	TGTGCCAGCAGCGCCTCAAGGGAGCTAGAAGAGACCCAGTACTTC
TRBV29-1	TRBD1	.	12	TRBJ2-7	CSVGRGLYEQYF	TGCAGCGTTGGCAGGGGGCTATACGAGCAGTACTTC
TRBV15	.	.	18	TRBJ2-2	CATSRVHAGGANTGELFF	TGTGCCACCAGCAGAGTTCACGCAGGAGGGGCAAACACCGGGGAGCTGTTTTTT
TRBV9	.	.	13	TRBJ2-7	CASSVGISYEQYF	TGTGCCAGCAGCGTTGGGATCTCCTACGAGCAGTACTTC
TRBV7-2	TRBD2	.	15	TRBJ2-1	CASSFLAGVRNEQFF	TGTGCCAGCAGCTTTCTAGCGGGGGTCCGCAATGAGCAGTTCTTC
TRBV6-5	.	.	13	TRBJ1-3	CASSLSSGNTIYF	TGTGCCAGCAGCCTTAGCTCTGGAAACACCATATATTTT
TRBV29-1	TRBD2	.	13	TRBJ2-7	CSVLLAVTYEQYF	TGCAGCGTATTACTAGCGGTGACCTACGAGCAGTACTTC
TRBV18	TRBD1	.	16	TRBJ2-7	CASSPTRLDRGYEQYF	TGTGCCAGCTCTCCGACCCGGTTGGACAGGGGCTACGAGCAGTACTTC
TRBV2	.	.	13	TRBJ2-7	CASRPDRSYEQYF	TGTGCCAGCAGGCCGGACCGTTCCTACGAGCAGTACTTC
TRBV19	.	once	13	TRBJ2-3	CATSGLGTDTQYF	TGTGCCACCTCAGGGTTAGGCACAGATACGCAGTATTTT
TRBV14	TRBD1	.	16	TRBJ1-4	CASSQEYGQGGEKLFF	TGTGCCAGCAGCCAAGAATACGGACAGGGAGGTGAAAAACTGTTTTTT
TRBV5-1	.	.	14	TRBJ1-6	CASSLGLTNSPLHF	TGCGCCAGCAGCTTGGGTCTGACTAATTCACCCCTCCACTTT
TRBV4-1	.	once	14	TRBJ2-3	CASWGGHGTDTQYF	TGCGCCAGCTGGGGAGGACATGGCACAGATACGCAGTATTTT
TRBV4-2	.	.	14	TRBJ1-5	CASSQDPRGQPQHF	TGTGCCAGCAGCCAAGACCCCAGGGGTCAGCCCCAGCATTTT
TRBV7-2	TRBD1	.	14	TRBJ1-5	CASSYRGSNQPQHF	TGTGCCAGCAGCTACAGGGGTAGCAATCAGCCCCAGCATTTT
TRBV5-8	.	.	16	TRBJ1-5	CASSWGGAAGGQPQHF	TGTGCCAGCAGCTGGGGCGGGGCGGCCGGGGGTCAGCCCCAGCATTTT
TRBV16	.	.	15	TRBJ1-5	CASSQFPPVSEPQHF	TGTGCCAGCAGCCAATTTCCCCCCGTTTCTGAGCCCCAGCATTTT
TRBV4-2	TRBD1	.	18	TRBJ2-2	CASSQGLPRDRNTGELFF	TGTGCCAGCAGCCAAGGCCTTCCCCGGGACAGGAACACCGGGGAGCTGTTTTTT
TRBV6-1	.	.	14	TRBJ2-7	CASSPLTVSYEQYF	TGTGCCAGCAGTCCCTTGACAGTTTCCTACGAGCAGTACTTC
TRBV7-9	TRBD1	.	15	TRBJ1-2	CASSPRTGLSYGYTF	TGTGCCAGCAGCCCCCGGACAGGTCTCTCTTATGGCTACACCTTC
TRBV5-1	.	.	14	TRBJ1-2	CASSERTANYGYTF	TGCGCCAGCAGCGAGAGGACAGCTAACTATGGCTACACCTTC
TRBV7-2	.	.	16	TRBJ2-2	CASTWLWTANTGELFF	TGTGCCAGCACCTGGCTCTGGACGGCGAACACCGGGGAGCTGTTTTTT
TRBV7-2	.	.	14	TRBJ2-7	CASRLLVSSYEQYF	TGTGCCAGCAGACTCCTAGTAAGCTCCTACGAGCAGTACTTC
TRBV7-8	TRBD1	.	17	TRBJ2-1	CASSSQTGQDSYNEQFF	TGTGCCAGCAGCTCTCAAACGGGACAGGACTCCTACAATGAGCAGTTCTTC
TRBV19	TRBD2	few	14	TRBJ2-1	CASRGSGSSNEQFF	TGTGCCAGTAGGGGTAGCGGGAGCTCCAATGAGCAGTTCTTC
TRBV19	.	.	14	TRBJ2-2	CASSRVERAGELFF	TGTGCCAGTAGTCGAGTAGAACGGGCCGGGGAGCTGTTTTTT
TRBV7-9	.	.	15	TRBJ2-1	CASSVTAKLYNEQFF	TGTGCCAGCAGCGTGACAGCTAAACTCTACAATGAGCAGTTCTTC
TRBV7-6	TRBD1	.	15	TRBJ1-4	CASSRSGTGSEKLFF	TGTGCCAGCAGCCGGTCCGGGACAGGGAGTGAAAAACTGTTTTTT
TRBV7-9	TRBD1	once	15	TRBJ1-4	CASSLNRGTNEKLFF	TGTGCCAGCAGCTTGAACAGGGGGACTAATGAAAAACTGTTTTTT
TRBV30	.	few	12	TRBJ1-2	CAWSPGQEGYTF	TGTGCCTGGAGCCCGGGGCAAGAGGGCTACACCTTC